These T cell receptor beta chains were read from a single sample in a study of blood T cells in healthy people across ages. TCRdb used MiXCR to reprocess the 5' RACE reads, holding one entry per CDR3 protein. The sample has hundreds of thousands of distinct CDR3 sequences, 21% seen once. Sequencing used blood. Receptors originate from a man in his 70s in good health. CDR3s include the opening cysteine and the closing phenylalanine or tryptophan. Fields, in order: V gene, clone size, D gene, J gene, CDR3 protein, CDR3 DNA. D genes are given only for firm matches. Size values are once, few and many counts, or a class for expanded clones, and some rows have none.

v_gene: TRBV7-2
abundance: .
d_gene: .
j_gene: TRBJ1-2
CDR3aa: CASKRSADYGYTF
CDR3nt: TGTGCCAGCAAGCGGTCGGCTGACTATGGCTACACCTTC

v_gene: TRBV20-1
abundance: .
d_gene: .
j_gene: TRBJ2-3
CDR3aa: CSAINGVGTQGTDTQYF
CDR3nt: TGCAGTGCTATTAATGGGGTCGGGACCCAAGGCACAGATACGCAGTATTTT

v_gene: TRBV6-2/TRBV6-3
abundance: few
d_gene: .
j_gene: TRBJ1-2
CDR3aa: CASSYSERGGYTF
CDR3nt: TGTGCCAGCAGTTATTCAGAGCGGGGTGGCTACACCTTC

v_gene: TRBV5-6
abundance: few
d_gene: .
j_gene: TRBJ2-1
CDR3aa: CASSLNGGFNEQFF
CDR3nt: TGTGCCAGCAGCTTGAATGGTGGGTTCAATGAGCAGTTCTTC

v_gene: TRBV27
abundance: few
d_gene: .
j_gene: TRBJ1-5
CDR3aa: CASSLAGKGNQPQHF
CDR3nt: TGTGCCAGCAGTTTAGCAGGGAAGGGCAATCAGCCCCAGCATTTT

v_gene: TRBV21-1
abundance: few
d_gene: .
j_gene: TRBJ2-1
CDR3aa: CASSKECPISGGDNEQFF
CDR3nt: TGTGCCAGCAGCAAAGAATGTCCCATTAGCGGGGGTGACAATGAGCAGTTCTTC

v_gene: TRBV21-1
abundance: .
d_gene: .
j_gene: TRBJ2-3
CDR3aa: CASSNKVRTGRTSSASTDTQYF
CDR3nt: TGTGCCAGCAGCAATAAAGTAAGGACAGGAAGGACTAGCAGCGCCAGCACAGATACGCAGTATTTT

v_gene: TRBV6-1
abundance: .
d_gene: .
j_gene: TRBJ1-2
CDR3aa: CASSEASSGFRNYGYTF
CDR3nt: TGTGCCAGCAGTGAAGCCTCATCCGGGTTTAGGAACTATGGCTACACCTTC

v_gene: TRBV5-1
abundance: .
d_gene: TRBD1
j_gene: TRBJ2-2
CDR3aa: CASSPGGAATGELFF
CDR3nt: TGCGCCAGCAGCCCAGGGGGCGCTGCCACCGGGGAGCTGTTTTTT

v_gene: TRBV20-1
abundance: .
d_gene: TRBD2
j_gene: TRBJ2-7
CDR3aa: CSASAGRAYGQYF
CDR3nt: TGCAGTGCTAGTGCCGGGAGGGCCTACGGGCAGTACTTC

v_gene: TRBV3-1
abundance: .
d_gene: .
j_gene: TRBJ2-5
CDR3aa: CASSLGTYPRETQYF
CDR3nt: TGTGCCAGCAGCCTAGGGACTTACCCGCGAGAGACCCAGTACTTC

v_gene: TRBV5-1
abundance: few
d_gene: .
j_gene: TRBJ2-5
CDR3aa: CASSFMDLVQETQYF
CDR3nt: TGCGCCAGCAGCTTTATGGACCTAGTCCAGGAGACCCAGTACTTC

v_gene: TRBV7-9
abundance: .
d_gene: .
j_gene: TRBJ2-1
CDR3aa: CASSLVGASYNEQFF
CDR3nt: TGTGCCAGCAGCTTAGTGGGAGCAAGCTACAATGAGCAGTTCTTC

v_gene: TRBV11-2
abundance: few
d_gene: .
j_gene: TRBJ2-1
CDR3aa: CASSPSLVQFF
CDR3nt: TGTGCCAGCAGCCCCAGCCTCGTGCAGTTCTTC

v_gene: TRBV20-1
abundance: .
d_gene: TRBD2
j_gene: TRBJ2-1
CDR3aa: CSARDGREGLHEQFF
CDR3nt: TGCAGTGCTAGAGATGGGCGGGAGGGCCTTCATGAGCAGTTCTTC

v_gene: TRBV2
abundance: .
d_gene: .
j_gene: TRBJ2-6
CDR3aa: CASRGNAGANVLTF
CDR3nt: TGTGCCAGCAGGGGAAACGCTGGGGCCAACGTCCTGACTTTC

v_gene: TRBV5-1
abundance: .
d_gene: .
j_gene: TRBJ2-7
CDR3aa: CASSPEVWGVSYEQYF
CDR3nt: TGCGCCAGCAGCCCTGAAGTTTGGGGAGTCTCCTACGAGCAGTACTTC

v_gene: TRBV20-1
abundance: few
d_gene: .
j_gene: TRBJ1-1
CDR3aa: CSARDLWGGTEAFF
CDR3nt: TGCAGTGCTAGAGATCTCTGGGGGGGGACTGAAGCTTTCTTT

v_gene: TRBV9
abundance: .
d_gene: .
j_gene: TRBJ2-5
CDR3aa: CASSIGTHNQETQYF
CDR3nt: TGTGCCAGCAGCATAGGGACGCACAATCAAGAGACCCAGTACTTC

v_gene: TRBV11-3
abundance: few
d_gene: TRBD2
j_gene: TRBJ2-1
CDR3aa: CASSLVGTSGSYEQFF
CDR3nt: TGTGCCAGCAGCTTAGTTGGGACTAGCGGGAGTTATGAGCAGTTCTTC

v_gene: TRBV6-1
abundance: .
d_gene: .
j_gene: TRBJ2-1
CDR3aa: CASERDRDATYNEQFF
CDR3nt: TGTGCCAGCGAACGTGACCGGGACGCCACCTACAATGAGCAGTTCTTC

v_gene: TRBV7-9
abundance: few
d_gene: .
j_gene: TRBJ2-7
CDR3aa: CASSSLVSSSYEQYF
CDR3nt: TGTGCCAGCAGCTCTCTGGTTTCGAGCTCCTACGAGCAGTACTTC

v_gene: TRBV4-1
abundance: many
d_gene: TRBD2
j_gene: TRBJ2-1
CDR3aa: CACSRAGTSVYNEQFF
CDR3nt: TGCGCCTGCAGCCGAGCCGGGACTAGCGTCTACAATGAGCAGTTCTTC

v_gene: TRBV10-3
abundance: many
d_gene: TRBD2
j_gene: TRBJ2-7
CDR3aa: CAISVGLAGEGYEQYF
CDR3nt: TGTGCCATCAGTGTTGGACTAGCGGGAGAAGGCTACGAGCAGTACTTC

v_gene: TRBV19
abundance: .
d_gene: .
j_gene: TRBJ2-5
CDR3aa: CASKGVALQETQYF
CDR3nt: TGTGCCAGTAAGGGGGTTGCCCTCCAAGAGACCCAGTACTTC

v_gene: TRBV12-3/TRBV12-4
abundance: .
d_gene: .
j_gene: TRBJ2-4
CDR3aa: CASRREQSNIQYF
CDR3nt: TGTGCCAGCAGAAGGGAGCAGTCAAACATCCAGTACTTC

v_gene: TRBV18
abundance: few
d_gene: .
j_gene: TRBJ2-7
CDR3aa: CASRAGTESYEQYF
CDR3nt: TGTGCCAGCCGAGCCGGGACGGAATCCTACGAGCAGTACTTC

v_gene: TRBV20-1
abundance: .
d_gene: TRBD2
j_gene: TRBJ2-7
CDR3aa: CSARPTSGIFHEQYF
CDR3nt: TGCAGTGCTAGGCCTACTAGCGGGATATTTCACGAGCAGTACTTC

v_gene: TRBV2
abundance: .
d_gene: TRBD1
j_gene: TRBJ1-6
CDR3aa: CASSEVGQGGRF
CDR3nt: TGTGCCAGCAGTGAAGTCGGACAGGGAGGGCGATTT